The 5 T cell receptor beta chains given below trace back to one sample, sequenced in a study of shared T cell receptors in the human thymus. The table came from immunoSEQ multiplex PCR; TCRdb's copy has only in-frame clones and leaves some out. The table includes hundreds of thousands of clones, about 84% detected once. The sample was also reused in another study, on human thymus T cells.

The sample taken for sequencing was thymocytes. These TCRs come from a boy under two years old with a congenital heart defect.

This clone was counted a single time. V usage is TRBV30 and J usage is TRBJ2-1; D possibly corresponds to TRBD2 (5 bases). CDR1 GTSNPN and CDR2 SVGIG come from the germline V gene (reference sequence). This CDR3 has 16 residues. The V and J ends lost 3 bases and 0 bases respectively, with 15 bases between them. CDR3 nucleotides: TGTGCCTGGAGCCCCCCCGAGGGTGCCTCCTACAATGAGCAGTTCTTC. This sequence encodes CAWSPPEGASYNEQFF. The variable domain in full, with the rest retrieved from reference TRBV30 and TRBJ2-1, is SQTIHQWPATLVQPVGSPLSLECTVEGTSNPNLYWYRQAAGRGLQLLFYSVGIGQISSEVPQNLSASRPQDRQFILSSKKLLLSDSGFYLCAWSPPEGASYNEQFFGPGTRLTVL.

The chain has TRBV5-6 and TRBJ2-7, with 8 bases that match TRBD1. V shed 4 bases and J 7 bases; nucleotides not matched to a gene: 13. CDR1 and CDR2 from the germline V gene are SGHDT and YYEEEE. The length of the CDR3 is 15 residues. Here the CDR3 reads CASSTLTGETGEQYF. In nucleotides, the CDR3 is TGTGCCAGCAGCACATTGACAGGGGAGACTGGGGAGCAGTACTTC.

This sequence joins TRBV7-8 and TRBJ1-4; 9 bases line up with TRBD1. Germline V gene lookup returns CDR1 SGHVS and CDR2 FQNEAQ. The CDR3 totals 13 residues. Trimming at V came to 7 bases and at J to 10 bases, leaving 7 bases not matched to a gene. As DNA, the CDR3 is TGTGCCAGCATCGGGGACAGGGTGGGAAAACTGTTTTTT. Residues: CASIGDRVGKLFF.

This chain links TRBV4-1 with TRBJ2-1, with 11 bases that match TRBD2. With V trimmed by 5 bases and J by 0 bases, 9 bases remained unmatched. The CDR3 has 18 residues. The germline V gene encodes CDR1 MGHRA and CDR2 YSYEKL. This CDR3 is CASSTRTSGFSSYNEQFF. The CDR3 bases are TGCGCCAGCAGCACCCGGACTAGCGGGTTCAGCTCCTACAATGAGCAGTTCTTC.

The V and J genes are TRBV5-1 and TRBJ2-4; D possibly corresponds to TRBD1 (5 bases). The CDR3 is made up of 15 amino acids. Trimming cost V 5 bases and J 0 bases, with 12 bases left between them. Germline CDR1 reads SGHRS; CDR2 reads YFSETQ. The DNA for the CDR3 is TGCGCCAGCAGGCTGTCAGGGCTAGCCAAAAACATTCAGTACTTC. This translates into CASRLSGLAKNIQYF. The full variable domain, in which reference TRBV5-1 and TRBJ2-4 provide the parts outside the CDR3, is KAGVTQTPRYLIKTRGQQVTLSCSPISGHRSVSWYQQTPGQGLQFLFEYFSETQRNKGNFPGRFSGRQFSNSRSEMNVSTLELGDSALYLCASRLSGLAKNIQYFGAGTRLSVL.